This TCR beta chain was identified during a study of T cell responses to AZD1222 COVID-19 vaccine. As concerns this clone: Its target is unknown.

Study-wide findings and caveats: All repertoire sampling was performed exclusively after the peak T cell response. The study found Spike-specific TCR breadth and depth rose after two AZD1222 doses.

Trimming took off 1 base at V and 5 bases at J, with 10 bases between the two ends. There are 14 residues in the CDR3. Germline CDR1 is SGHVS and CDR2 is FQNEAQ. The method was immunoSEQ multiplex PCR; TCRdb's version includes in-frame clones alone and lacks a portion of them. The sample includes 140,000 to 150,000 clones, about 89% seen only once; the top ten take less than 3.5%. The chain couples TRBV7-8 to TRBJ2-3; D unresolved. Sequencing used peripheral blood, obtained on day 0 of MenACWY control vaccination. This clonotype was sampled from an adult in good health. CDR3 protein: CASSLGREVDTQYF. The CDR3 DNA sequence: TGTGCCAGCAGCTTAGGTAGGGAAGTAGATACGCAGTATTTT.